A single sample gave rise to the 2 T cell receptor beta chains below, sequenced in a study of regulatory T cells in long-lasting Graves disease. Construction of TCR beta libraries relied on iRepertoire HTBI primers and on Arm-PCR targeting CDR3 regions. TCRdb analysed the multiplex PCR reads with MiXCR anew, one entry per CDR3 protein. This table has about 470,000 distinct CDR3 sequences, less than 25% appearing once. Time point reported: persistent/refractory GD, antithyroid drugs over 5 years with positive TRAb. PBMCs provided the RNA from which the TCR library was made. This material consisted of peripheral blood mononuclear cells (PBMCs), taken when the disease was refractory, from a patient treated with antithyroid drugs. The source of these receptors is a female donor with Graves disease.

The CDR3 region is CASSVRDRDNQPQHF. CDR3 DNA: TGTGCCAGTAGCGTCCGCGACAGGGACAATCAGCCCCAGCATTTT. V and J are TRBV19 and TRBJ1-5; 7 nucleotides match TRBD1. Trimming at V came to 6 bases and at J to 3 bases, leaving 8 bases not matched to a gene. The germline gives CDR1 LNHDA, CDR2 SQIVND (reference sequence). CDR3 size: 15 residues. The variable domain in full, completed from reference TRBV19 and TRBJ1-5, reads DGGITQSPKYLFRKEGQNVTLSCEQNLNHDAMYWYRQDPGQGLRLIYYSQIVNDFQKGDIAEGYSVSREKKESFPLTVTSAQKNPTAFYLCASSVRDRDNQPQHFGDGTRLSIL.

The CDR3 loop reads CASSQDGQGDTGELFF. The CDR3 bases are TGCGCCAGCAGCCAAGACGGACAGGGGGACACCGGGGAGCTGTTTTTT. The rearrangement uses TRBV4-3 and TRBJ2-2; 10 positions match TRBD1. Germline loops: CDR1 LGHNA, CDR2 YSLEER. The CDR3 is 16 amino acids. The V and J ends lost 0 bases and 3 bases, in that order; junction bases with no gene match: 1.